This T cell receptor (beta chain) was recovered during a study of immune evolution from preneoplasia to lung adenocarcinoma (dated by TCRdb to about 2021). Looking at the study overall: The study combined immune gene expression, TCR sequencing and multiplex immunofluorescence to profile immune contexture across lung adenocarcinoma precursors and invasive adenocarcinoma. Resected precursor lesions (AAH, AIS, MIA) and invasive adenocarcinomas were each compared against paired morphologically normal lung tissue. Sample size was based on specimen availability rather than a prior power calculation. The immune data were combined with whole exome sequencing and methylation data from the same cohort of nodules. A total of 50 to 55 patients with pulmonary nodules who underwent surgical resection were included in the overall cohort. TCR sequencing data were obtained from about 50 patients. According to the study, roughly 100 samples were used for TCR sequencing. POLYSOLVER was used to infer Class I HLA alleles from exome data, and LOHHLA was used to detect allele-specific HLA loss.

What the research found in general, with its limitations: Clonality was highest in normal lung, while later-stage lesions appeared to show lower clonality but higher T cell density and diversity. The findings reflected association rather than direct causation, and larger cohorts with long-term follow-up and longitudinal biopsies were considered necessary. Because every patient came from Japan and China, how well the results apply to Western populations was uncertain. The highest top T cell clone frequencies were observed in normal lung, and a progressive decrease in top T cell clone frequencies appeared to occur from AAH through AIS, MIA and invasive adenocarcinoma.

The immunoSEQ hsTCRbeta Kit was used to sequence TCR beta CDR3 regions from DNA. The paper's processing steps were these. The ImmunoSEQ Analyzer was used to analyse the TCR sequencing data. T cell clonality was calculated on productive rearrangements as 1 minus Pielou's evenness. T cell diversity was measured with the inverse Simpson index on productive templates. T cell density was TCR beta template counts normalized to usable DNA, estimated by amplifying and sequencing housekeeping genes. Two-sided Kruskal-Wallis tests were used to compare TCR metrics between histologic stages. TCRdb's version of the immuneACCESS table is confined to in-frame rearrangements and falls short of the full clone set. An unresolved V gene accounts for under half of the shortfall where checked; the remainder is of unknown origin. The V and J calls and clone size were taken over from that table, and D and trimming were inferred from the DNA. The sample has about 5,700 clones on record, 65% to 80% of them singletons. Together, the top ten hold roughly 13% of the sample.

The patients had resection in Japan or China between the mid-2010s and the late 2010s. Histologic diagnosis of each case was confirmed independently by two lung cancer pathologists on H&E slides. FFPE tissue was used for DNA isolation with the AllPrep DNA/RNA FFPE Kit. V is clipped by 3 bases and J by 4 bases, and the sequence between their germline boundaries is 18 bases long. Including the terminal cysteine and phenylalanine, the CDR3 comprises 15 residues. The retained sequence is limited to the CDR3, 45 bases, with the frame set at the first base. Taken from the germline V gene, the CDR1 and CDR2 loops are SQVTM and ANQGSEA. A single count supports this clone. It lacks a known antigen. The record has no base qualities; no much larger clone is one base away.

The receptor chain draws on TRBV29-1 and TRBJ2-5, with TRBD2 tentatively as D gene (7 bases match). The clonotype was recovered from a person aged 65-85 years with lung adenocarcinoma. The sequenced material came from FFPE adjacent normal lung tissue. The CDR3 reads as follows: CSVEIPGGDGETQYF. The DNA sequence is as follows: TGCAGCGTTGAGATCCCGGGGGGCGATGGAGAGACCCAGTACTTC.